This entry is about one T cell receptor (beta chain). The method was immunoSEQ multiplex PCR; TCRdb's version includes in-frame clones alone and lacks a portion of them. The table records 110,000 to 150,000 clones, approximately 86% of them present only once. The CDR3 is 13 amino acids. CDR1 is SEHNR and CDR2 is FQNEAQ in the germline V gene (reference sequence). V lost 2 bases and J 5 bases, leaving 9 bases between the germline ends. The data are from a study of blood T cell repertoires in COVID-19. The clonotype comes from a man in his 70s with acute or convalescent COVID-19. The material sequenced was peripheral blood. The chain combines TRBV7-9 with TRBJ1-1; a possible D gene is TRBD1 (5 bases). CDR3 coding DNA: TGTGCCAGCAGCTTAAGCAGGGTTACTGAAGCTTTCTTT. The encoded protein is CASSLSRVTEAFF.